This entry lists 4 T cell receptor beta chains sequenced from one sample in a study of blood T cell repertoires in COVID-19. Only in-frame clones appear in the TCRdb table, and some are missing; sequencing was by immunoSEQ multiplex PCR. The sample contains about 140,000 clones, more than 75% of which appear only once. Source material: peripheral blood. The receptors were sampled from a human donor in a cohort sampled during active COVID-19.

CDR3 bases: TGTGCCTGGAGTTTAACGCGGGAAAAACTGTTTTTT. It is translated as CAWSLTREKLFF. The chain links TRBV30 to TRBJ1-4, with D unresolved. Germline assignment: CDR1 GTSNPN and CDR2 SVGIG (reference sequence). CDR3 size: 12 residues. V lost 2 bases, J lost 8 bases, and 9 bases lay in between. Supplemented by reference TRBV30 and TRBJ1-4, the full variable domain reads SQTIHQWPATLVQPVGSPLSLECTVEGTSNPNLYWYRQAAGRGLQLLFYSVGIGQISSEVPQNLSASRPQDRQFILSSKKLLLSDSGFYLCAWSLTREKLFFGSGTQLSVL.

This clone was observed a single time. This sequence joins TRBV28 and TRBJ1-3; D remains ambiguous. Trimming left V 4 bases short and J 3 bases short, with 19 bases between. The CDR3 is made up of 17 amino acids. Germline values: CDR1 MDHEN, CDR2 SYDVKM. The CDR3 loop reads CASSSPRGGTYGNTIYF. The CDR3 DNA follows: TGTGCCAGCAGTTCCCCTCGGGGAGGAACTTATGGAAACACCATATATTTT.

The CDR3 loop reads CASSRLAGNQETQYF. The CDR3 coding sequence is TGCGCCAGCAGCCGACTAGCGGGGAACCAAGAGACCCAGTACTTC. The chain combines TRBV5-1 with TRBJ2-5, with 11 positions matching TRBD2. The CDR3 is 15 amino acids. V lost 4 bases and J lost 0; bases outside the gene matches: 2. The V gene's germline CDR1 is SGHRS and CDR2 YFSETQ.

This chain links TRBV7-9 with TRBJ2-3; D is perhaps TRBD2 (6 bases). Germline V gives CDR1 SEHNR, CDR2 FQNEAQ (reference sequence). V was shortened by 4 bases and J by 3 bases, with 11 bases between the two germline ends. The CDR3 is made up of 14 amino acids. DNA of the CDR3: TGTGCCAGCAGCTCGGGGGTAAGGACAGATACGCAGTATTTT. Protein sequence: CASSSGVRTDTQYF.